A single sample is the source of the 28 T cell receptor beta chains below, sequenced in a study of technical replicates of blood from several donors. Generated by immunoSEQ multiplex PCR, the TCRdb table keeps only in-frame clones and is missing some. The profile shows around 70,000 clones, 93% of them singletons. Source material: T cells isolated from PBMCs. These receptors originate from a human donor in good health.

DNA of the CDR3: TGCGCCAGCAGGGACTCGTTTGGCACTGAAGCTTTCTTT. Protein: CASRDSFGTEAFF. The chain joins TRBV5-1 to TRBJ1-1; D ambiguous. The V end lost 5 bases, the J end lost 4 bases, and 12 bases lay between the germline ends. The CDR3 loop spans 13 amino acids. CDR1 SGHRS and CDR2 YFSETQ come from the germline V gene.

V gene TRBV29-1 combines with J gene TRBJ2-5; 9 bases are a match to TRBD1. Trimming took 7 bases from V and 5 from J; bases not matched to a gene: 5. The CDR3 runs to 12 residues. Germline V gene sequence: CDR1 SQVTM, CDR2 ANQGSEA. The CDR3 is CSGGQGWETQYF. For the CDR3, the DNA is TGCAGCGGGGGACAGGGCTGGGAGACCCAGTACTTC.

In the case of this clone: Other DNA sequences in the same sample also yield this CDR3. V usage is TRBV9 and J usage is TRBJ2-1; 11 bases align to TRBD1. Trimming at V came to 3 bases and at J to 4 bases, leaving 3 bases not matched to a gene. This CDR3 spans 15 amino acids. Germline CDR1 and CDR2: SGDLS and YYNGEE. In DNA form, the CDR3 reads TGTGCCAGCAGCGCAGGACAGGGGGCTTACAATGAGCAGTTCTTC. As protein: CASSAGQGAYNEQFF.

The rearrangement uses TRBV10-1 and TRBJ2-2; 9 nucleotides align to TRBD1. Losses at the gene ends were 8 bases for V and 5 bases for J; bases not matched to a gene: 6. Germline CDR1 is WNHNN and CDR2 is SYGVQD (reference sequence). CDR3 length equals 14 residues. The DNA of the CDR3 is TGCGCCAGCTCCGGACAGGGGACGACCGGGGAGCTGTTTTTT. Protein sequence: CASSGQGTTGELFF.

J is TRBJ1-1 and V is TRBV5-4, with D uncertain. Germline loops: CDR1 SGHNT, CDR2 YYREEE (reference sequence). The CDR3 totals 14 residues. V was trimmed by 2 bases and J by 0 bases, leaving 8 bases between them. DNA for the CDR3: TGTGCCAGCAGCTTTACTCCTTTGAACACTGAAGCTTTCTTT. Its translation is CASSFTPLNTEAFF.

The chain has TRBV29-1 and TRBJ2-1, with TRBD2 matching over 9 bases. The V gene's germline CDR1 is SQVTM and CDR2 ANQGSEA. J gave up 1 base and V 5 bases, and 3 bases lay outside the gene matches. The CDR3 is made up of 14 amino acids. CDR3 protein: CSVPAGGSYNEQFF. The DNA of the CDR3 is TGCAGCGTTCCAGCGGGAGGATCCTACAATGAGCAGTTCTTC.

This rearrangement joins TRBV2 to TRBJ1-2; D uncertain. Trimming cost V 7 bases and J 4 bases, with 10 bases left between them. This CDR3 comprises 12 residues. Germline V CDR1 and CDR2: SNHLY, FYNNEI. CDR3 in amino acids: CASTGVLYGYTF. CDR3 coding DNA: TGTGCCAGCACGGGAGTACTCTATGGCTACACCTTC.

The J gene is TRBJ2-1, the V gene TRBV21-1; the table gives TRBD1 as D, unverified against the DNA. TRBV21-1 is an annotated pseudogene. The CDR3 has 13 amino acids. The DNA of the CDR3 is TGTGCCAGCAGCAAAAGGACAGTGTTTGAGCAGTTCTTC. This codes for CASSKRTVFEQFF.

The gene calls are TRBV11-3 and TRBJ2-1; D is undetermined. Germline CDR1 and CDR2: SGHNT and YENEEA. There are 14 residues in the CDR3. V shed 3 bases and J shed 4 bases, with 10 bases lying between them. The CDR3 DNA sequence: TGTGCCAGCAGCTTTCGGCGGTTTTACAATGAGCAGTTCTTC. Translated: CASSFRRFYNEQFF.

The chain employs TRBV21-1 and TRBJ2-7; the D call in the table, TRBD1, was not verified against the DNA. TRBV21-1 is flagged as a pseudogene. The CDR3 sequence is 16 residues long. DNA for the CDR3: TGTGCCAGCAGCTCCGGATCAGGAGACAGGGGTCGCGAGCAGTACTTC. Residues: CASSSGSGDRGREQYF.

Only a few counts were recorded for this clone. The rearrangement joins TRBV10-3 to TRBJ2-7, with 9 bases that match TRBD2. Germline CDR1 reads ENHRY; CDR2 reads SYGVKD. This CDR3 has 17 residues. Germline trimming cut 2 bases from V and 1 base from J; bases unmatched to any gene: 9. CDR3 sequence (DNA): TGTGCCATCAGTGAGACTCATGGCGGGGGGGCTTCCTACGAGCAGTACTTC. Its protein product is CAISETHGGGASYEQYF.

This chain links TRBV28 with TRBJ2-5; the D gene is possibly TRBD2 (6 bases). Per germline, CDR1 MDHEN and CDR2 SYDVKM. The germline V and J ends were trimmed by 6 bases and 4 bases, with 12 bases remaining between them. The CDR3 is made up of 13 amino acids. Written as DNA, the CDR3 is TGTGCCAGCAGCTGGAGGGTTAGAGAGACCCAGTACTTC. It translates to CASSWRVRETQYF.

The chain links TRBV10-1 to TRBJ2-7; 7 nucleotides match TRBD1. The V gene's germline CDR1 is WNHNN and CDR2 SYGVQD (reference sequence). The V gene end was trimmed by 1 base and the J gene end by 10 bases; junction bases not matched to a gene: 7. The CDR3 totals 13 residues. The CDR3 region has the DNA TGCGCCAGCAGTGAGTATATGGGACAGAAACAGTACTTC. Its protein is CASSEYMGQKQYF.

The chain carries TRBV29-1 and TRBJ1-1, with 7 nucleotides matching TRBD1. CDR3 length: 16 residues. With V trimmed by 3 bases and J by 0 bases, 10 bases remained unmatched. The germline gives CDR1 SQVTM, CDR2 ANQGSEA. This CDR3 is CSVDPGAGGLNTEAFF. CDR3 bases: TGCAGCGTTGACCCGGGGGCAGGGGGACTGAACACTGAAGCTTTCTTT.

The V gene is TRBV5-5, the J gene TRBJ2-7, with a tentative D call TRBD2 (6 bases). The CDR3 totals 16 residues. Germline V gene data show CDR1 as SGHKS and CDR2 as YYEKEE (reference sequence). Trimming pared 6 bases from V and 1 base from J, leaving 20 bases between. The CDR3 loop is CASTTLEGSRSYEQYF. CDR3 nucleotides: TGTGCCAGCACCACCTTGGAGGGGTCCAGGTCCTACGAGCAGTACTTC. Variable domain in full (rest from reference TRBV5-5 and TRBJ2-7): DAGVTQSPTHLIKTRGQQVTLRCSPISGHKSVSWYQQVLGQGPQFIFQYYEKEERGRGNFPDRFSARQFPNYSSELNVNALLLGDSALYLCASTTLEGSRSYEQYFGPGTRLTVT.

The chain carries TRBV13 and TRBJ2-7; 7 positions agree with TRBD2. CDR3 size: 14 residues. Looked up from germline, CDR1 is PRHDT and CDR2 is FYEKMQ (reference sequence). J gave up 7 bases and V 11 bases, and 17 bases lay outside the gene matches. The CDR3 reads CASSSGGGPGEQYF. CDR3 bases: TGTGCCTCTTCCAGTGGGGGAGGGCCGGGGGAGCAGTACTTC.

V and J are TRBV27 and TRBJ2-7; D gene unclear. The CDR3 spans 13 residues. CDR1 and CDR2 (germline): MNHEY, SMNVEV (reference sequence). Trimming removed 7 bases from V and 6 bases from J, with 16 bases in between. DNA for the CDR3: TGTGCCAGCAAGTGGTCTTCGTACTCCGAGCAGTACTTC. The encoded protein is CASKWSSYSEQYF.

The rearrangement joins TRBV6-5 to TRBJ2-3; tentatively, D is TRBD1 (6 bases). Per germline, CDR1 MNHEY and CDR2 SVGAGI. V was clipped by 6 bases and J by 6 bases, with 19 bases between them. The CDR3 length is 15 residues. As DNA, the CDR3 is TGTGCCAGCAGAAGCGACAGGTTCCTCTCGGATACGCAGTATTTT. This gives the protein CASRSDRFLSDTQYF.

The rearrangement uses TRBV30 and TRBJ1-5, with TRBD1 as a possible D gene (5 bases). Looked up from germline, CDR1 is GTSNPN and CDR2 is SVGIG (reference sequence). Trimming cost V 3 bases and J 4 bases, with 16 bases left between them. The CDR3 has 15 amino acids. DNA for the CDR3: TGTGCCTGGAGCGTCAGTAGGGGCAGTAATCAGCCCCAGCATTTT. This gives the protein CAWSVSRGSNQPQHF.

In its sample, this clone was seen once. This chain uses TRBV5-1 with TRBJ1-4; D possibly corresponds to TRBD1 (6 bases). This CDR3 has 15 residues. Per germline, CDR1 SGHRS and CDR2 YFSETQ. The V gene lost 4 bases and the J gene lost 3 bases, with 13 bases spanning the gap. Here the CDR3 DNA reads TGCGCCAGCAGCCTACAGGGAACGGCTAATGAAAAACTGTTTTTT. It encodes CASSLQGTANEKLFF.

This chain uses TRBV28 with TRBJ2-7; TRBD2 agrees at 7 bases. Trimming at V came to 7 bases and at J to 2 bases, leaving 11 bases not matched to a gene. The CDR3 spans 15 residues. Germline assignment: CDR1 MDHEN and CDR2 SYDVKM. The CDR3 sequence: CASTRSPRGAYEQYF. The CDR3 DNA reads TGTGCCAGCACTCGATCTCCACGGGGGGCCTACGAGCAGTACTTC.

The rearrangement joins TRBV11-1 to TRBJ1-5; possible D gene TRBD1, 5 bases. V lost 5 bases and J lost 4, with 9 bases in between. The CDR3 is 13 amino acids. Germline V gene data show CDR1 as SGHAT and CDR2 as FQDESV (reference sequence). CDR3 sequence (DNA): TGTGCCAGCAGCCCTGACAGAAATCAGCCCCAGCATTTT. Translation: CASSPDRNQPQHF.

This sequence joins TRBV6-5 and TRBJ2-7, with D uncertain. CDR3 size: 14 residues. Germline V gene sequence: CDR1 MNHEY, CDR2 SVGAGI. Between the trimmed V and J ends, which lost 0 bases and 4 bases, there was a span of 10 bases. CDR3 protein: CASSYSSLRYEQYF. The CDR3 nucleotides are TGTGCCAGCAGTTACTCGTCCCTGAGGTACGAGCAGTACTTC.

The CDR3 region has the DNA TGCGCCAGCAGCTTCGAGCGAGGCGCAGAGACCCAGTACTTC. Translated: CASSFERGAETQYF. J is TRBJ2-5 and V is TRBV5-1; D unresolved. V shed 2 bases and J shed 4 bases, with 12 bases lying between them. Per the germline V gene, CDR1 is SGHRS and CDR2 is YFSETQ. The CDR3 runs to 14 residues. Complete variable domain (other parts from reference TRBV5-1 and TRBJ2-5): KAGVTQTPRYLIKTRGQQVTLSCSPISGHRSVSWYQQTPGQGLQFLFEYFSETQRNKGNFPGRFSGRQFSNSRSEMNVSTLELGDSALYLCASSFERGAETQYFGPGTRLLVL.

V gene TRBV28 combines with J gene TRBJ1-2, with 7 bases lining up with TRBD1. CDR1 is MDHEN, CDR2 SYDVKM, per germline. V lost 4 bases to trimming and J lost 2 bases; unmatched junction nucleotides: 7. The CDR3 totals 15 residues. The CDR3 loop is CASSSGGQANYGYTF. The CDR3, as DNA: TGTGCCAGCAGTTCCGGCGGACAGGCGAACTATGGCTACACCTTC.

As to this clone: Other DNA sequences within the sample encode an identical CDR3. The DNA of the CDR3 is TGTGCCAGCAGTTTCCAAAACTACGAGCAGTACTTC. This gives the protein CASSFQNYEQYF. The J gene is TRBJ2-7, the V gene TRBV28; no clear D gene. There are 12 residues in the CDR3. V was pared by 3 bases and J by 3 bases, with 6 bases between. The germline CDR1 and CDR2 sequences are MDHEN and SYDVKM.

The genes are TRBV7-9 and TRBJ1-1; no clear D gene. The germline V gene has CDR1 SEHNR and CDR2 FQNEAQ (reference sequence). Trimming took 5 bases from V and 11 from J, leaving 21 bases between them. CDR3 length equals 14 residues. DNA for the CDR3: TGTGCCAGCAGCCGAGAGGATCTCTACGAAGTGGCTTTCTTT. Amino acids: CASSREDLYEVAFF.

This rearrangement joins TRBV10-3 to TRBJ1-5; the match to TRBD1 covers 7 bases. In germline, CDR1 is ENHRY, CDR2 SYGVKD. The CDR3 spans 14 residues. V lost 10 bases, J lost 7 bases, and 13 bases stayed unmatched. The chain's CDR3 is CATNSRQGGQPQHF. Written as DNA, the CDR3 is TGTGCCACGAACTCGAGGCAGGGGGGACAGCCCCAGCATTTT.